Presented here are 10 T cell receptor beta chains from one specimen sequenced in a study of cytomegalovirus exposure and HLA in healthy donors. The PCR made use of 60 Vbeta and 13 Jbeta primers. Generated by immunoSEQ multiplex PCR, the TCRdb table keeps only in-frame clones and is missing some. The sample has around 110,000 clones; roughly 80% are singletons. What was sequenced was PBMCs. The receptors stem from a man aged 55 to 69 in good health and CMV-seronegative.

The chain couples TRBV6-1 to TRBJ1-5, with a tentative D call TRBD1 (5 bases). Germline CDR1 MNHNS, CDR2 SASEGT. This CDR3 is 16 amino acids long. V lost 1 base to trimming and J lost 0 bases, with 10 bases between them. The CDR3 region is CASSEVRTYSNQPQHF. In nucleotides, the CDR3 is TGTGCCAGCAGTGAAGTCAGGACATATAGCAATCAGCCCCAGCATTTT.

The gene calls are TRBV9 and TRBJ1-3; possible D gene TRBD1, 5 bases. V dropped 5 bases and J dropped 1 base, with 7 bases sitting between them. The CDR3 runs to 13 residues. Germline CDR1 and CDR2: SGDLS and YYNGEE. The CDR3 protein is CASRGGSGNTIYF. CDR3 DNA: TGTGCCAGCAGGGGGGGTTCTGGAAACACCATATATTTT.

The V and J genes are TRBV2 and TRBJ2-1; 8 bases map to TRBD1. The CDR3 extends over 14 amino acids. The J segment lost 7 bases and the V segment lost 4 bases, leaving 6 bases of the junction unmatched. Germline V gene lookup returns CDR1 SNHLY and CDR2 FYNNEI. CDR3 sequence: CASSGQGALNEQFF. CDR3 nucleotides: TGTGCCAGCAGTGGGCAGGGGGCCTTGAATGAGCAGTTCTTC.

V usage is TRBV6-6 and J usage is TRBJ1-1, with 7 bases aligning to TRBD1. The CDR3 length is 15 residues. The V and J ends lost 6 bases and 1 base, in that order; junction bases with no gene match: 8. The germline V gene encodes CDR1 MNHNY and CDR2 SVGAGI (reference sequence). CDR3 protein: CASRATGVGNTEAFF. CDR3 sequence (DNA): TGTGCCAGCAGGGCCACAGGGGTTGGGAACACTGAAGCTTTCTTT.

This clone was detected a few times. The CDR3 region is CASSQDAVVTEAFF. CDR3 sequence (DNA): TGTGCCAGCAGCCAAGACGCGGTAGTCACTGAAGCTTTCTTT. This chain connects TRBV4-2 to TRBJ1-1; the D is unclear. This CDR3 has 14 amino acids. Trimming shortened V by 0 bases and J by 4 bases, and 9 bases separated the two germline ends. Germline-derived CDR1 and CDR2 are LGHNA and YNFKEQ.

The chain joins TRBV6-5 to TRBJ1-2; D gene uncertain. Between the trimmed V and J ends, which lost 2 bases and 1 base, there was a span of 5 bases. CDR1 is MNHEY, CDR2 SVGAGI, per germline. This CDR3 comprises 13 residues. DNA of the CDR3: TGTGCCAGCAGTTACAGCTTTAACTATGGCTACACCTTC. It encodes CASSYSFNYGYTF.

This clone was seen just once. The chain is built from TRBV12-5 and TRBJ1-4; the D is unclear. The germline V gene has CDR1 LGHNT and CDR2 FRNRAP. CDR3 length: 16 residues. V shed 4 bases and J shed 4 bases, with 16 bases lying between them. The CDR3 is CASGSRYPGYNEKLFF. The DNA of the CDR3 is TGTGCTAGTGGTTCCCGATACCCCGGGTATAATGAAAAACTGTTTTTT.

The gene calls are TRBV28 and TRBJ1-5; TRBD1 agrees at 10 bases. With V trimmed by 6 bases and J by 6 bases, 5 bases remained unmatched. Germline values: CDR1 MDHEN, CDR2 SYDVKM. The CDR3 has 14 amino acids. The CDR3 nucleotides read TGTGCCAGCAGGTGGGACAGGGGAAGTCAGCCCCAGCATTTT. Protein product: CASRWDRGSQPQHF.

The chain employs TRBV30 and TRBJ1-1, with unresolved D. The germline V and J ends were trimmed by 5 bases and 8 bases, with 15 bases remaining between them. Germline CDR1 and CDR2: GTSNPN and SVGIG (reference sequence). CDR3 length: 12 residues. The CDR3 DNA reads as TGTGCCTGGCACGGACTCCGTATCGAAGCTTTCTTT. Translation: CAWHGLRIEAFF.

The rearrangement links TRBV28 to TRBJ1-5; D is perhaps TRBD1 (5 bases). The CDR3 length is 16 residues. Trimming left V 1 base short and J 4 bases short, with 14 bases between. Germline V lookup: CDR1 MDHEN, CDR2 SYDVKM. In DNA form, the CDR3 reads TGTGCCAGCAGTTTATTGGGGAGCGGGGGTAATCAGCCCCAGCATTTT. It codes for CASSLLGSGGNQPQHF.